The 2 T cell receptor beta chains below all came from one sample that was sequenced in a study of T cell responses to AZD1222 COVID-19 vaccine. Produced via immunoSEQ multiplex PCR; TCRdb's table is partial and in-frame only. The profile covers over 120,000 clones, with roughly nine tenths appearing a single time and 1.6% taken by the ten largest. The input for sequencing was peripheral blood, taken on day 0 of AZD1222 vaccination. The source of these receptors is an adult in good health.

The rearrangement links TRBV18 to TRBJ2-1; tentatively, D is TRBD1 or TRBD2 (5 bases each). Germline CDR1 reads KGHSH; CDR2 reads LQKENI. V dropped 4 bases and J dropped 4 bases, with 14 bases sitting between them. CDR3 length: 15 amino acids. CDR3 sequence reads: CASSLGTHRYNEQFF. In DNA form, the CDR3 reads TGTGCCAGCTCACTGGGGACCCACCGGTACAATGAGCAGTTCTTC.

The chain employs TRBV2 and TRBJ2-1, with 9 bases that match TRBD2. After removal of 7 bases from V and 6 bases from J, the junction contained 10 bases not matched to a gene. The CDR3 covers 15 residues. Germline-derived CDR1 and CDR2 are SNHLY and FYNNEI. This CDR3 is CASTSELAGFNEQFF. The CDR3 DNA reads TGTGCCAGCACCTCCGAACTAGCGGGCTTCAATGAGCAGTTCTTC.